One sample yielded the 15 T cell receptor beta chains listed below, sequenced in a study of cytomegalovirus exposure and HLA in healthy donors. Sequencing used immunoSEQ multiplex PCR; TCRdb keeps in-frame clones, though not all of them. The data hold approximately 150,000 clones, with roughly 90% observed a single time. The sample was PBMCs. Receptors were obtained from a man aged 18 to 29 in good health and CMV-seropositive.

The chain uses TRBV18 and TRBJ2-3; TRBD1 matches 8 bases. Germline CDR1 is KGHSH and CDR2 is LQKENI. The CDR3 has 14 residues. The V and J ends lost 6 bases and 1 base, in that order; junction bases with no gene match: 3. This CDR3 reads CASSATGGTDTQYF. CDR3 in DNA: TGTGCCAGCTCGGCGACAGGGGGCACAGATACGCAGTATTTT.

The gene calls are TRBV2 and TRBJ2-7; 7 bases fit TRBD2. The ends lost 5 bases at V and 2 bases at J; junction bases unmatched: 6. CDR1 and CDR2 from the germline V gene are SNHLY and FYNNEI. This CDR3 spans 14 amino acids. The CDR3 sequence is CASSKGRGPYEQYF. CDR3 coding DNA: TGTGCCAGCAGTAAAGGGAGGGGACCCTACGAGCAGTACTTC.

V is TRBV28 and J is TRBJ2-2; 14 bases agree with TRBD2. The V and J ends lost 7 bases and 9 bases, in that order; junction bases with no gene match: 34. The CDR3 sequence is 24 residues long. CDR1 is MDHEN, CDR2 SYDVKM, per germline. Here the CDR3 DNA reads TGTGCCAGCAAAACCCAGCCGCCGGGACAGGGGTTTAGAGGACTAGCGGGGGGTGGTAGGGAGCTGTTTTTT. The encoded protein is CASKTQPPGQGFRGLAGGGRELFF.

The chain links TRBV10-3 to TRBJ2-7, with 8 bases aligning to TRBD2. Germline CDR1 ENHRY, CDR2 SYGVKD. The CDR3 sequence is 15 residues long. Trimming at V came to 4 bases and at J to 3 bases, leaving 8 bases not matched to a gene. CDR3 in DNA: TGTGCCATCAGTGGCGGGGGGCTGAACTACTACGAGCAGTACTTC. The encoded protein is CAISGGGLNYYEQYF.

This clone was observed once. V usage is TRBV4-1 and J usage is TRBJ1-2; 7 bases map to TRBD1. Germline V gene sequence: CDR1 MGHRA, CDR2 YSYEKL. J was trimmed by 6 bases and V by 4 bases; bases with no gene match: 8. The CDR3 is 14 amino acids. DNA for the CDR3: TGCGCCAGCAGCCGCCCCGGGACAGATCATGGCTACACCTTC. Its translation: CASSRPGTDHGYTF.

CDR3 coding DNA: TGTGCTAGCACCGGACAGGGTGTGGAGACCCAGTACTTC. Translated, it gives CASTGQGVETQYF. This chain links TRBV12-5 with TRBJ2-5, with TRBD1 matching over 8 bases. The CDR3 runs 13 residues. Germline CDR1 is LGHNT and CDR2 is FRNRAP. J gave up 5 bases and V 9 bases, and 8 bases lay outside the gene matches.

This sequence joins TRBV19 and TRBJ1-6; D gene uncertain. This CDR3 has 15 residues. Germline CDR1 reads LNHDA; CDR2 reads SQIVND (reference sequence). The germline V and J ends were trimmed by 3 bases and 4 bases, with 10 bases remaining between them. The CDR3 reads CASSMGTVYNSPLHF. The CDR3 coding sequence is TGTGCCAGTAGTATGGGCACGGTATATAATTCACCCCTCCACTTT.

This chain uses TRBV27 with TRBJ2-1; the D gene is possibly TRBD2 (5 bases). The CDR3 is 17 residues long. Between the trimmed V and J ends, which lost 2 bases and 2 bases, there was a span of 16 bases. Germline CDR1 MNHEY, CDR2 SMNVEV (reference sequence). The CDR3 nucleotides are TGTGCCAGCAGTTTAGAGGTTGGAGGTCTCACCTACAATGAGCAGTTCTTC. Translating it yields CASSLEVGGLTYNEQFF.

CDR3 sequence (DNA): TGTGCCAGCAGTGATCCTCAGGGCAATCTTAACACTGAAGCTTTCTTT. Its protein is CASSDPQGNLNTEAFF. This sequence joins TRBV6-1 and TRBJ1-1, with D perhaps matching TRBD1 (5 bases). CDR1 is MNHNS, CDR2 SASEGT, per germline. CDR3 length equals 16 residues. Trimming took off 3 bases at V and 2 bases at J, with 16 bases between the two ends.

This rearrangement joins TRBV7-9 to TRBJ2-6; D remains ambiguous. The germline gives CDR1 SEHNR, CDR2 FQNEAQ (reference sequence). V was pared by 5 bases and J by 2 bases, with 16 bases between. This CDR3 has 17 amino acids. CDR3 DNA: TGTGCCAGCAGCCCAGGTGATAGTATCCCTGGGGCCAACGTCCTGACTTTC. This gives the protein CASSPGDSIPGANVLTF.

The chain links TRBV18 to TRBJ1-1; tentative D call: TRBD1 (5 bases). CDR1 is KGHSH, CDR2 LQKENI, per germline. V was clipped by 3 bases and J by 5 bases, with 10 bases between them. The CDR3 runs 13 residues. CDR3 DNA sequence: TGTGCCAGCTCACCCCCCGGGGGGACTGAAGCTTTCTTT. Encoded protein: CASSPPGGTEAFF.

V usage is TRBV28 and J usage is TRBJ1-2; D is possibly TRBD1 (5 bases). Germline lookup yields CDR1 MDHEN and CDR2 SYDVKM. There are 14 residues in the CDR3. V was pared by 2 bases and J by 4 bases, with 11 bases between. This chain's CDR3 is CASSLGQGGYGYTF. CDR3 nucleotides: TGTGCCAGCAGTTTAGGTCAGGGCGGCTATGGCTACACCTTC.

The gene calls are TRBV4-1 and TRBJ2-1; maybe TRBD1 (5 bases). V lost 2 bases and J lost 0, with 8 bases in between. Germline V gives CDR1 MGHRA, CDR2 YSYEKL. This CDR3 has 15 residues. The CDR3 region has the DNA TGCGCCAGCAGCCAATCGGACATCTCCTACAATGAGCAGTTCTTC. Its translation is CASSQSDISYNEQFF.

This chain links TRBV6-5 with TRBJ1-2; perhaps TRBD1 as D (5 bases). The CDR3 sequence is 12 residues long. Trimming removed 8 bases at V and 6 bases at J, with 13 bases between. CDR1 and CDR2 (germline): MNHEY, SVGAGI. CDR3 coding DNA: TGTGCCAGCTCCCCCTGGGGCGATGGCTACACCTTC. The encoded protein is CASSPWGDGYTF.

The rearrangement joins TRBV19 to TRBJ1-5, with 9 positions matching TRBD1. The CDR3 has 13 amino acids. Germline V gives CDR1 LNHDA, CDR2 SQIVND (reference sequence). With 10 bases clipped from V and 5 bases from J, the junction kept 6 bases outside the gene matches. CDR3 DNA sequence: TGTGCCACCATGGACAGGGGCTATCAGCCCCAGCATTTT. Amino acid sequence: CATMDRGYQPQHF.